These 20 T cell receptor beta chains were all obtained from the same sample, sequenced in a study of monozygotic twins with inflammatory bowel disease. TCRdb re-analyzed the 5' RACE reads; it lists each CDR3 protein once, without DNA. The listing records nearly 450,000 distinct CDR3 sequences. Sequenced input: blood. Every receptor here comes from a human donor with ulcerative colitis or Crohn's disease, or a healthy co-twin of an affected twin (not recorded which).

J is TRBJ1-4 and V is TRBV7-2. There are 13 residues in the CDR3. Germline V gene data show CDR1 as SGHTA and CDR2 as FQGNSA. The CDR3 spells CASSKATNEKLFF.

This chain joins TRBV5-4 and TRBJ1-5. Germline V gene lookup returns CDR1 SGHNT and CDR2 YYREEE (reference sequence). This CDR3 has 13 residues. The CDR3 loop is CASSFKPDQPQHF.

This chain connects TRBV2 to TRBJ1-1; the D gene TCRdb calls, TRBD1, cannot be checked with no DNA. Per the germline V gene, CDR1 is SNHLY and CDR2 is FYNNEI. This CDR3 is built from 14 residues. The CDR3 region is CASSEGGRVAEAFF. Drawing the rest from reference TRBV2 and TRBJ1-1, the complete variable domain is EPEVTQTPSHQVTQMGQEVILRCVPISNHLYFYWYRQILGQKVEFLVSFYNNEISEKSEIFDDQFSVERPDGSNFTLKIRSTKLEDSAMYFCASSEGGRVAEAFFGQGTRLTVV.

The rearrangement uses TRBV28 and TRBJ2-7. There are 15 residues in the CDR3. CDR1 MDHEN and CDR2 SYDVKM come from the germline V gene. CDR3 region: CASSSHLGSMREQYF.

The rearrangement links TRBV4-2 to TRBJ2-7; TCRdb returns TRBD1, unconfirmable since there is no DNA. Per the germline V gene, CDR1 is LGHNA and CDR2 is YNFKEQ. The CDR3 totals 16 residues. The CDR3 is CASSQNYGGTGNEQYF.

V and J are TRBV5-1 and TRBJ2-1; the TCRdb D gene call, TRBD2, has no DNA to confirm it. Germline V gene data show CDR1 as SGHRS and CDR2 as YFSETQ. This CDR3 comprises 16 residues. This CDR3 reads CASSLDAREGGAEQFF.

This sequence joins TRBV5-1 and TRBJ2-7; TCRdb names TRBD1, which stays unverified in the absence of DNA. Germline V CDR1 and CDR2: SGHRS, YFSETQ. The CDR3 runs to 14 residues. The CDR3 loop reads CASSLTGLAYEQYF.

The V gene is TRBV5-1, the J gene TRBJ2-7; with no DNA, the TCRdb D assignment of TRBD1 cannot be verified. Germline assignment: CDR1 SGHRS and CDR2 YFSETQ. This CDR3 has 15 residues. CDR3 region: CASSPSTGGTHEQYF.

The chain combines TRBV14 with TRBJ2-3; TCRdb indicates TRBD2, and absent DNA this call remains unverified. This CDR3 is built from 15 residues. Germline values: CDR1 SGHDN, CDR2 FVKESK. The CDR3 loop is CASSQELAGTDTQYF.

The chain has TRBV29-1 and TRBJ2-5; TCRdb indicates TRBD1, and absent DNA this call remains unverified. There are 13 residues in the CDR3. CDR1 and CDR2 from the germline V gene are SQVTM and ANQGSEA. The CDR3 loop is CSVGGGSRETQYF. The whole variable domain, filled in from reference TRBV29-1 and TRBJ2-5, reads SAVISQKPSRDICQRGTSLTIQCQVDSQVTMMFWYRQQPGQSLTLIATANQGSEATYESGFVIDKFPISRPNLTFSTLTVSNMSPEDSSIYLCSVGGGSRETQYFGPGTRLLVL.

This chain's CDR3 is CASSFRRLAGNTGELFF. V and J are TRBV7-2 and TRBJ2-2; as DNA is missing, the TRBD2 call by TCRdb cannot be tested. CDR1 is SGHTA and CDR2 is FQGNSA in the germline V gene. The CDR3 is 17 amino acids.

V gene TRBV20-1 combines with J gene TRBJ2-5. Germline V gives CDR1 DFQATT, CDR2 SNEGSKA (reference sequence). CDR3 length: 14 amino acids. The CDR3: CSARLTGSGETQYF.

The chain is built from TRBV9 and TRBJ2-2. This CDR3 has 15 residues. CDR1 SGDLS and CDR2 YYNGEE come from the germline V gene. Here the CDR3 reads CASSGGTVNTGELFF.

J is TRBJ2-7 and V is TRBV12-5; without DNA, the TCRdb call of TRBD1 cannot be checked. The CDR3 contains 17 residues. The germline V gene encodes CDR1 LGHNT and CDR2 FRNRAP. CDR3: CASGLRPGQGFLYEQYF.

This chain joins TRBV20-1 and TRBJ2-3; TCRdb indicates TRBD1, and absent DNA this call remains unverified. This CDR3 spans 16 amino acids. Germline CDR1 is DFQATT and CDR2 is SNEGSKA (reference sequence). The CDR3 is CSARSDRAHGADTQYF.

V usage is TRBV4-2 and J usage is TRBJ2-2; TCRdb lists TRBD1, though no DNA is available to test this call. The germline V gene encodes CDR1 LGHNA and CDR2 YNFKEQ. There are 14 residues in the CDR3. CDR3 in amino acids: CASSQEAGSGELFF.

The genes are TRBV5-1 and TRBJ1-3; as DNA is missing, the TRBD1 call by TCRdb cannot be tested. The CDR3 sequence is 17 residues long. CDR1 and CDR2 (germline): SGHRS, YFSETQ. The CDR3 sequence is CASSLTGEFYSGNTIYF.

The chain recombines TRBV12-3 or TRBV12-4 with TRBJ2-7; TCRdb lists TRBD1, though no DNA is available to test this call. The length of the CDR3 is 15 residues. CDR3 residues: CASSPRDRMAYEQYF.

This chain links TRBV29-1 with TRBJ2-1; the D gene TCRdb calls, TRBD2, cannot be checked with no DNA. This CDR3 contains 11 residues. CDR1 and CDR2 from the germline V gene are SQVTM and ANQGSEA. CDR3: CSGTRSGEQFF.

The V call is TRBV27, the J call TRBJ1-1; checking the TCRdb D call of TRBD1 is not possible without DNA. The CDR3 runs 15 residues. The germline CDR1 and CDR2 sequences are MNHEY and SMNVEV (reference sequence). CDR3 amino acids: CASSSSRTGDTEAFF.